This TCR beta chain was recorded in a study of blood T cells in healthy people across ages. Findings of the study overall: For the donors, CMV status was unknown and possibly confounded expanded clonotype changes.

To note about this clonotype: Its antigen is unidentified.

Together with a sample-barcoded 5' primer, a J-beta primer mix was included in a second PCR lasting about 6 to 11 cycles. From the 5' RACE reads, TCRdb called clonotypes with MiXCR, one entry per CDR3 protein. Of a few hundred thousand distinct CDR3 sequences detected, 27% appear once; the ten largest clones hold roughly 18%. V was trimmed by 4 bases and J by 4 bases, leaving 4 bases between them. Germline V gene sequence: CDR1 SNHLY, CDR2 FYNNEI. The CDR3 is 12 residues long. The source is a woman aged 70-85 years in good health. Material for sequencing was blood. This chain uses TRBV2 with TRBJ1-4, with D hard to call. The chain's CDR3 is CASSGFNEKLFF. The CDR3 nucleotides are TGTGCCAGCAGTGGTTTTAATGAAAAACTGTTTTTT.